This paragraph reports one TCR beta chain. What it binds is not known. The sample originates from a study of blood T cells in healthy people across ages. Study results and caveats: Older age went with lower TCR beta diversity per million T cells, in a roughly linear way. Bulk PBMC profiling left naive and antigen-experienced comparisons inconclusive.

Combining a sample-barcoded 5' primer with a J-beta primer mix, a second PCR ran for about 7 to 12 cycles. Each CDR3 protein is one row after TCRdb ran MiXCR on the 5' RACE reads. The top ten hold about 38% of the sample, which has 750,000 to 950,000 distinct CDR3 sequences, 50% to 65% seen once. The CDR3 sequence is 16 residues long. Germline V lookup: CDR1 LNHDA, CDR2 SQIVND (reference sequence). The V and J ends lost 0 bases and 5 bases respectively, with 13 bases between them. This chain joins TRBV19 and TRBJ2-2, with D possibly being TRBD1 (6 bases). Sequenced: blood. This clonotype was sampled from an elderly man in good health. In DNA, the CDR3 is TGTGCCAGTAGTATAGAATGGGGGCGCGGTACCGGGGAGCTGTTTTTT. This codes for CASSIEWGRGTGELFF.